The 15 T cell receptor beta chains below all came from one sample that was sequenced in a study of blood T cell repertoires in COVID-19. Profiled with immunoSEQ multiplex PCR; TCRdb holds only in-frame clones, not every one. The data contain about 330,000 clones, more than 90% of them singletons. The sequencing sample was made of PBMCs or T cells enriched from blood (not recorded which). Receptors originate from a woman in her twenties or thirties who had recovered from COVID-19.

The chain has TRBV6-2 or TRBV6-3 and TRBJ2-2, with D maybe TRBD1 (7 bases). The CDR3 is made up of 15 amino acids. Germline V CDR1 and CDR2: MNHEY, SVGEGT. The V gene lost 2 bases and the J gene lost 4 bases, with 11 bases spanning the gap. The CDR3 region is CASSYGGGGTGELFF. For the CDR3, the DNA is TGTGCCAGCAGTTACGGAGGGGGCGGCACCGGGGAGCTGTTTTTT.

In regard to this clone: An end of the junction does not agree with germline; a read error may underlie this. V is TRBV10-3 and J is TRBJ1-1; 10 bases are shared with TRBD1. Germline loops: CDR1 ENHRY, CDR2 SYGVKD. There are 16 residues in the CDR3. DNA of the CDR3: TGTGCCGTCAGACAGGGGGCTGGGAGGAGGAACACTGAAGCTTTCTTT. Translating gives CAVRQGAGRRNTEAFF.

This chain links TRBV5-8 with TRBJ1-4; 8 nucleotides match TRBD1. The germline V gene has CDR1 SGHTS and CDR2 YDEGEE. With V trimmed by 4 bases and J by 3 bases, 2 bases remained unmatched. The CDR3 loop spans 14 amino acids. CDR3: CASSPTGANEKLFF. The CDR3 DNA follows: TGTGCCAGCAGCCCGACAGGGGCTAATGAAAAACTGTTTTTT.

This rearrangement joins TRBV13 to TRBJ2-7, with TRBD2 matching over 8 bases. With V trimmed by 6 bases and J by 6 bases, 10 bases remained unmatched. This CDR3 comprises 14 residues. Germline values: CDR1 PRHDT, CDR2 FYEKMQ (reference sequence). CDR3 nucleotides: TGTGCCAGCAGGACCCAGCGGGGGCGCCTCGAGCAGTACTTC. Its translation: CASRTQRGRLEQYF.

The V call is TRBV28, the J call TRBJ1-1, with D maybe TRBD1 (5 bases). Between the trimmed V and J ends, which lost 6 bases and 6 bases, there was a span of 5 bases. The CDR3 loop spans 10 amino acids. CDR1 and CDR2 (germline): MDHEN, SYDVKM. CDR3 amino acids: CASRGPEAFF. CDR3 nucleotides: TGTGCCAGCAGGGGGCCTGAAGCTTTCTTT.

The chain has TRBV4-1 and TRBJ1-5; possibly TRBD1 for D (6 bases). CDR1 MGHRA and CDR2 YSYEKL come from the germline V gene. V lost 2 bases, J lost 2 bases, and 25 bases lay in between. There are 20 residues in the CDR3. Here the CDR3 DNA reads TGCGCCAGCAGCCAAACTCCGTTTATCGGCAGGGGAAAGGGCAATCAGCCCCAGCATTTT. Translation: CASSQTPFIGRGKGNQPQHF.

The chain has TRBV6-5 and TRBJ1-5; 7 nucleotides agree with TRBD1. Germline V gives CDR1 MNHEY, CDR2 SVGAGI. This CDR3 spans 13 amino acids. The junction had 7 bases not matched to a gene; V was cut back by 7 bases and J by 7 bases. CDR3 nucleotide sequence: TGTGCCAGCACGACAGGGTGGGACCAGCCCCAGCATTTT. Protein product: CASTTGWDQPQHF.

The CDR3 DNA reads TGTGCCAGCTCACCACCGTCCGGGGGGCGGAACACTGAAGCTTTCTTT. Its translation: CASSPPSGGRNTEAFF. The V gene is TRBV18, the J gene TRBJ1-1; D possibly corresponds to TRBD1 (6 bases). Germline V gene lookup returns CDR1 KGHSH and CDR2 LQKENI. Trimming shortened V by 0 bases and J by 1 base, and 12 bases separated the two germline ends. This CDR3 is 16 amino acids long.

The rearrangement links TRBV9 to TRBJ1-2, with D perhaps TRBD1 (5 bases). V was cut by 2 bases and J by 6 bases, with 14 bases left in between. In germline, CDR1 is SGDLS, CDR2 YYNGEE. The CDR3 consists of 14 residues. The CDR3 DNA is TGTGCCAGCAGCGTGGGGGGGTCCCATGATGGCTACACCTTC. Translating gives CASSVGGSHDGYTF.

V usage is TRBV2 and J usage is TRBJ1-1; a weak D match, TRBD1 (6 bases). Trimming removed 2 bases at V and 14 bases at J, with 21 bases between. Germline CDR1 SNHLY, CDR2 FYNNEI. CDR3 size: 14 residues. The CDR3 bases are TGTGCCAGCAGTGAAATTTTGGGACAACCCCGCGGATTCTTT. Amino acids: CASSEILGQPRGFF. Full variable domain (missing parts from reference TRBV2 and TRBJ1-1): EPEVTQTPSHQVTQMGQEVILRCVPISNHLYFYWYRQILGQKVEFLVSFYNNEISEKSEIFDDQFSVERPDGSNFTLKIRSTKLEDSAMYFCASSEILGQPRGFFGQGTRLTVV.

The rearrangement joins TRBV12-3 or TRBV12-4 to TRBJ1-1, with unresolved D. Trimming took 7 bases from V and 2 from J, leaving 11 bases between them. CDR3 size: 13 residues. CDR3 region: CASTRAGNTEAFF. DNA of the CDR3: TGTGCCAGCACACGGGCGGGTAACACTGAAGCTTTCTTT.

CDR3 sequence (DNA): TGTGCCAGCAGCTTCTTTGCGGCTAGCTCCTACAATGAGCAGTTCTTC. Protein: CASSFFAASSYNEQFF. The chain recombines TRBV7-2 with TRBJ2-1, with D unclear. Deletions cut 3 bases from V and 0 bases from J, with 12 bases between. From germline, CDR1 is SGHTA and CDR2 FQGNSA. CDR3 length equals 16 residues.

The chain has TRBV27 and TRBJ2-4, with D possibly being TRBD2 (6 bases). This CDR3 contains 15 residues. V lost 11 bases, J lost 2 bases, and 19 bases lay in between. CDR1 and CDR2 (germline): MNHEY, SMNVEV (reference sequence). The CDR3 spells CASRPGAGTKNIQYF. CDR3 nucleotide sequence: TGTGCCTCCCGACCGGGAGCTGGAACCAAAAACATTCAGTACTTC.

This chain uses TRBV11-3 with TRBJ2-2; a weak D match, TRBD2 (6 bases). Germline CDR1 SGHNT, CDR2 YENEEA. This CDR3 spans 13 amino acids. The V gene lost 7 bases and the J gene lost 4 bases, with 10 bases spanning the gap. The chain's CDR3 is CASTVGGTGELFF. The CDR3, as DNA: TGTGCCAGCACCGTGGGGGGCACCGGGGAGCTGTTTTTT.

The chain uses TRBV11-2 and TRBJ2-2; D unclear. CDR3 length equals 13 residues. CDR1 SGHAT and CDR2 FQNNGV come from the germline V gene. V was trimmed by 7 bases and J by 4 bases, leaving 10 bases between them. DNA for the CDR3: TGTGCCAGCACCGCGACGGGCACCGGGGAGCTGTTTTTT. Protein product: CASTATGTGELFF.